This T cell receptor beta chain was retrieved from a study of PD-L1 blockade in urothelial cancer. Study information: Atezolizumab, begun by patients around 2014, was given at 1,200 mg intravenously every 3 weeks.

Each PCR contained spiked-in synthetic TCR analog templates. Here immunoSEQ multiplex PCR was the method, and the copy in TCRdb shows in-frame clones only, minus some. The sample has roughly 100,000 clones; roughly 90% are singletons. Time point denoted: pretreatment peripheral blood. General study results and limits: Blood TCR clonality below the median before treatment was a predictor of better survival.

This CDR3 region has 14 residues. Germline values: CDR1 MRHNA, CDR2 SNTAGT. V was pared by 6 bases and J by 5 bases, with 16 bases between. A word on this clone: Its antigen is unknown.

This receptor was identified in a woman older than 75 with urothelial cancer. The sequencing used PBMCs, collected around atezolizumab (anti-PD-L1) treatment. This chain connects TRBV6-4 to TRBJ1-1, with TRBD1 as a possible D gene (6 bases). CDR3 in amino acids: CASSAQTGSTEAFF. CDR3 coding DNA: TGTGCCAGCAGCGCTCAAACAGGGTCGACTGAAGCTTTCTTT.